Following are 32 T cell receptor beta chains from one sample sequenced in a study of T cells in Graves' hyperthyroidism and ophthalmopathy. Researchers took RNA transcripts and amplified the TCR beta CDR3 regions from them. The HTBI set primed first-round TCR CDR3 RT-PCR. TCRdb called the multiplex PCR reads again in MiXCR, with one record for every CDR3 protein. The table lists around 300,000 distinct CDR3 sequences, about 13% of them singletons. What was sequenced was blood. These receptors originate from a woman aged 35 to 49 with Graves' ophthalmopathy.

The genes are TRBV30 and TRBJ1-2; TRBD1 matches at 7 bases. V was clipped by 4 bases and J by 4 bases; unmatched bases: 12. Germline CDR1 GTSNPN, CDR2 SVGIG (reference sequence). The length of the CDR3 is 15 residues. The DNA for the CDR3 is TGTGCCTGGAACGTACGTGGCAGGGGGATCTATGGCTACACCTTC. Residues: CAWNVRGRGIYGYTF.

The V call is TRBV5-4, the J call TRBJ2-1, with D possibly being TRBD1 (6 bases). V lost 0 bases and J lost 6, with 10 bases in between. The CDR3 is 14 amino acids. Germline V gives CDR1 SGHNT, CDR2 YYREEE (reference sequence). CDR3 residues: CASSLEGVVNEQFF. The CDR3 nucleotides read TGTGCCAGCAGCTTGGAGGGGGTGGTCAATGAGCAGTTCTTC.

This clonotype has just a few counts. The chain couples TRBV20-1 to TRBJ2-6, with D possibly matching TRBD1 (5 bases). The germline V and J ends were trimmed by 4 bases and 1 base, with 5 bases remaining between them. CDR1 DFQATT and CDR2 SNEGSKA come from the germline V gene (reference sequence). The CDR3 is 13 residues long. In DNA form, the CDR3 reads TGCAGTGCTAAGGGGTCTGGGGCCAACGTCCTGACTTTC. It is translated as CSAKGSGANVLTF.

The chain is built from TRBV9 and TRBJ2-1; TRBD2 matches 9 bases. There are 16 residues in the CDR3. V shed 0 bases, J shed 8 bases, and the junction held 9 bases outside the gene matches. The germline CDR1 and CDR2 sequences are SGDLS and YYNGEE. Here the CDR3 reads CASSVGVSGSTDEQFF. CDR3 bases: TGTGCCAGCAGCGTAGGGGTTAGCGGGAGTACTGATGAGCAGTTCTTC.

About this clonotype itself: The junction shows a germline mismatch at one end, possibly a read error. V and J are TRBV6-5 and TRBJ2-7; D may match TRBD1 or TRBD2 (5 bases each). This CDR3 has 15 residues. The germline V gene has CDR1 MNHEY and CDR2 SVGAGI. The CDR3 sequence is CAGSYSGGMGYEQYF. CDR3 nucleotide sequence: TGTGCCGGCAGTTACTCTGGGGGTATGGGGTACGAGCAGTACTTC.

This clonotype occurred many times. The CDR3 DNA follows: TGCAGTGCTAGTGTCAGGAACGCCGACGAGCAGTACTTC. Its protein is CSASVRNADEQYF. The rearrangement joins TRBV20-1 to TRBJ2-7; D gene uncertain. CDR1 and CDR2 from the germline V gene are DFQATT and SNEGSKA (reference sequence). The V end lost 3 bases, the J end lost 5 bases, and 14 bases lay between the germline ends. CDR3 length equals 13 residues.

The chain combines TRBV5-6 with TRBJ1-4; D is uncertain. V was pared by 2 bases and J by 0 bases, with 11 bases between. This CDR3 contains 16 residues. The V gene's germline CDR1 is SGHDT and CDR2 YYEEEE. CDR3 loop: CASSFGGASTNEKLFF. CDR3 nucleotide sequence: TGTGCCAGCAGCTTTGGTGGCGCCTCAACTAATGAAAAACTGTTTTTT.

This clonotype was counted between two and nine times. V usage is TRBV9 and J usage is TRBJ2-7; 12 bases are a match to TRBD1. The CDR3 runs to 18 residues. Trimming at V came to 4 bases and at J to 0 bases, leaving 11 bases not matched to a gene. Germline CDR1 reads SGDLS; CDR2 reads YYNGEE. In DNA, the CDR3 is TGTGCCAGCAGCCCTCGAAAGGGACAGGGGGCCGGCTCCTACGAGCAGTACTTC. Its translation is CASSPRKGQGAGSYEQYF.

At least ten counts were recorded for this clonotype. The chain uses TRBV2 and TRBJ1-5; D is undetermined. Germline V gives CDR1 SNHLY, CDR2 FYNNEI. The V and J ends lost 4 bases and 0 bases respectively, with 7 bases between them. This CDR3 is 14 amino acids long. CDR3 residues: CASSGPISNQPQHF. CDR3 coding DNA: TGTGCCAGCAGTGGGCCGATTAGCAATCAGCCCCAGCATTTT.

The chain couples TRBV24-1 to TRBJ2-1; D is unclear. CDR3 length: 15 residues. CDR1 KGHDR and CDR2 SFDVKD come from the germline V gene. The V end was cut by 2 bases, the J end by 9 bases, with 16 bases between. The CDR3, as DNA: TGTGCCACCAGTGATTCCCGGGTCCCCCGCCGTGAGCAGTTCTTC. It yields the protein CATSDSRVPRREQFF.

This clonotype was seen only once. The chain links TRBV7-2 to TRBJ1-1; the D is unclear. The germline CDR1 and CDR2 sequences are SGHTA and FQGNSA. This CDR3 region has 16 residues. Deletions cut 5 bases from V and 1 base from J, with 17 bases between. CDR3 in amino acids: CASSQQGRRSNTEAFF. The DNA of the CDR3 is TGTGCCAGCAGCCAGCAAGGCAGGAGATCGAACACTGAAGCTTTCTTT.

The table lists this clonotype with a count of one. CDR3 in DNA: TGTGCCAGCAGCAGACTAGCGGGGGGTATGGGGAATGAGCAGTTCTTC. Protein sequence: CASSRLAGGMGNEQFF. This chain uses TRBV2 with TRBJ2-1, with 13 bases aligning to TRBD2. This CDR3 spans 16 amino acids. Germline trimming cut 6 bases from V and 7 bases from J; bases unmatched to any gene: 9. Per the germline V gene, CDR1 is SNHLY and CDR2 is FYNNEI.

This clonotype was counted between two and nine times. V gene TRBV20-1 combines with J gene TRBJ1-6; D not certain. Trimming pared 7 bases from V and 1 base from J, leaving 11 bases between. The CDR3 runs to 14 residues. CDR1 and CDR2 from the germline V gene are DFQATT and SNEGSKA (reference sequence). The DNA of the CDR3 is TGCAGTGTCTCACAGCCGTCCTATAATTCACCCCTCCACTTT. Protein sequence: CSVSQPSYNSPLHF.

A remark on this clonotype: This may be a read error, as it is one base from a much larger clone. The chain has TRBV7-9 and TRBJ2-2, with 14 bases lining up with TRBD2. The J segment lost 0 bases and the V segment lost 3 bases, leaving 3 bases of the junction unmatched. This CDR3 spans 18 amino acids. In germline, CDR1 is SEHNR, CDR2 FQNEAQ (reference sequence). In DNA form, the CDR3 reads TGTGCCAGCAGCTTTCCGGGACTAGCGGGGGCGAACACCGGGGAGCTGTTTTTT. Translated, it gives CASSFPGLAGANTGELFF.

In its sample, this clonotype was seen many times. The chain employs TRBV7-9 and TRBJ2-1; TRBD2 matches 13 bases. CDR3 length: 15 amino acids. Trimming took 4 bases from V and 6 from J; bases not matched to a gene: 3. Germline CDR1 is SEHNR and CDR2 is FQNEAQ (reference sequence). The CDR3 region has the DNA TGTGCCAGCAGCTCCTGGACTAGCGGGGGCAATGAGCAGTTCTTC. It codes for CASSSWTSGGNEQFF.

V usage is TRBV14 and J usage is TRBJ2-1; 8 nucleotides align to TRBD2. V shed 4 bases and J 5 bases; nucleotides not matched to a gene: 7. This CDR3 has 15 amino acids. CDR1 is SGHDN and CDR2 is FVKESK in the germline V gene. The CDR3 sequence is CASSPHTSGHNEQFF. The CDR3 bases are TGTGCCAGCAGCCCACACACTAGCGGACACAATGAGCAGTTCTTC. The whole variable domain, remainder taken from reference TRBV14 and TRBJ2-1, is EAGVTQFPSHSVIEKGQTVTLRCDPISGHDNLYWYRRVMGKEIKFLLHFVKESKQDESGMPNNRFLAERTGGTYSTLKVQPAELEDSGVYFCASSPHTSGHNEQFFGPGTRLTVL.

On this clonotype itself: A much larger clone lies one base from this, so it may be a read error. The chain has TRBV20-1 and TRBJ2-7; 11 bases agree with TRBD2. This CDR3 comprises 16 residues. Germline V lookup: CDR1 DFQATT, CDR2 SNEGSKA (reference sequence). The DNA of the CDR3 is TGCAGTGCTAGAGATCCTAAGGGACTAGCGGTCTACGAGCGGTACTTC. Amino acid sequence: CSARDPKGLAVYERYF.

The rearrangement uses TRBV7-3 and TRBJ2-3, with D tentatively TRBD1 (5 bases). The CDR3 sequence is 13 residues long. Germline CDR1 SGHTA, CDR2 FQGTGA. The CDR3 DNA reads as TGTACTACCAGGGATACTAGCACAGATACGCAGTATTTT. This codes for CTTRDTSTDTQYF.

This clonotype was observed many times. The CDR3 DNA reads TGTGCCAGCAGTTACTCGAGGTCGGACTACGAGCAGTACTTC. Translating gives CASSYSRSDYEQYF. The chain has TRBV6-5 and TRBJ2-7; D is unclear. Germline CDR1 is MNHEY and CDR2 is SVGAGI. The CDR3 is 14 amino acids. With 0 bases removed from V and 3 bases from J, the gap between germline ends came to 9 bases.

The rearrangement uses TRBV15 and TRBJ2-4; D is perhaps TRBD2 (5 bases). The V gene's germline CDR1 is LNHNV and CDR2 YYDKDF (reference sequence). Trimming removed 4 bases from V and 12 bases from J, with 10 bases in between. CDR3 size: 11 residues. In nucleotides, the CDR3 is TGTGCCACCAGCACCGGGATACCTCAGTACTTC. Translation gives CATSTGIPQYF. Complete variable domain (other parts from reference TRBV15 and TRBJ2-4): DAMVIQNPRYQVTQFGKPVTLSCSQTLNHNVMYWYQQKSSQAPKLLFHYYDKDFNNEADTPDNFQSRRPNTSFCFLDIRSPGLGDTAMYLCATSTGIPQYFGAGTRLSVL.

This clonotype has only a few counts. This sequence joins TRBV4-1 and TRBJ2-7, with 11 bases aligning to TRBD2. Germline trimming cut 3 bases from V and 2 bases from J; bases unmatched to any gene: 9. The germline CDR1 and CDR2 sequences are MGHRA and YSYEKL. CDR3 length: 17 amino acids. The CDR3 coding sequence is TGCGCCAGCAGCCAGCGACCCACTAGCGGGGGCCCCTACGAGCAGTACTTC. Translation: CASSQRPTSGGPYEQYF.

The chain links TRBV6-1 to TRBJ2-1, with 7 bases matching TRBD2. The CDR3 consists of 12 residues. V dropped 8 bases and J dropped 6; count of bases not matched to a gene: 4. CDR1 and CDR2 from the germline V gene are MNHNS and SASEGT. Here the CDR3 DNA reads TGTGCCAGCGGGAGGGAGCCCAATGAGCAGTTCTTC. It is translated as CASGREPNEQFF.

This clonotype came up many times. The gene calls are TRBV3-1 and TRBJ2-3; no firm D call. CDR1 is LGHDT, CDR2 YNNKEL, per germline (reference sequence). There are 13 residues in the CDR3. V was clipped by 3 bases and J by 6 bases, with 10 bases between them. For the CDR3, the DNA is TGTGCCAGCAGCCACGGACGGCCCGATACGCAGTATTTT. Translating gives CASSHGRPDTQYF.

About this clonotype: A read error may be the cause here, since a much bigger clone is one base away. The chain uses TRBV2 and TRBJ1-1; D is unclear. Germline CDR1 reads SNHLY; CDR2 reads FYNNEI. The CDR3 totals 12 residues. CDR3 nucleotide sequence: TGTGTCAGCAGTGAAGAAGGAGCTGAAGCTTTCTTT. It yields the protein CVSSEEGAEAFF.

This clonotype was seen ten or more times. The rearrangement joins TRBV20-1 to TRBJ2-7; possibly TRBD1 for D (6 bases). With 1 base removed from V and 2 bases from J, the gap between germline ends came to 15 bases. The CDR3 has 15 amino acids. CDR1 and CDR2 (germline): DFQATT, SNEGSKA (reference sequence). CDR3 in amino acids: CSARGLRQAAYEQYF. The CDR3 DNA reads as TGCAGTGCTAGAGGCCTGAGACAGGCGGCCTACGAGCAGTACTTC.

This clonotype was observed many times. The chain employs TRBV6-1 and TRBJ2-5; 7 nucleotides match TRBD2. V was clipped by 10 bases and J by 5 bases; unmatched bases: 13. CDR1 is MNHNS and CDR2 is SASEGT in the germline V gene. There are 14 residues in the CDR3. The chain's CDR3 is CATTMAGEGETQYF. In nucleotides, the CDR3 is TGTGCCACCACAATGGCGGGGGAGGGTGAGACCCAGTACTTC.

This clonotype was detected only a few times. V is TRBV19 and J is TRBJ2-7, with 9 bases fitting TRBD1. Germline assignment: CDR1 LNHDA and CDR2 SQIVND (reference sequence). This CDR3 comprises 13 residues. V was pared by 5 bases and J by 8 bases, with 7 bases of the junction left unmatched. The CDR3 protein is CASSPGQGTKQYF. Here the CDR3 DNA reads TGTGCCAGTAGTCCCGGACAGGGGACCAAGCAGTACTTC.

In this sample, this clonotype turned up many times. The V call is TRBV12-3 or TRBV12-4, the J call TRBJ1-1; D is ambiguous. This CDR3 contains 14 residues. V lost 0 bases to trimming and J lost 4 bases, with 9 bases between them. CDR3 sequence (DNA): TGTGCCAGCAGTTTAGCGCAAGGGCCCACTGAAGCTTTCTTT. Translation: CASSLAQGPTEAFF.

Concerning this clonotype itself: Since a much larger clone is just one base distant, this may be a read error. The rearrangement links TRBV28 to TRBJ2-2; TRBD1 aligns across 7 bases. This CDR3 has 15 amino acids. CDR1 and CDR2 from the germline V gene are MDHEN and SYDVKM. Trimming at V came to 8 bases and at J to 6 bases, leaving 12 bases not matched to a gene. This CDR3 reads CASGLQGDGSGELFF. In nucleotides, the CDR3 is TGTGCCAGCGGTCTCCAGGGGGATGGGTCCGGGGAGCTGTTTTTT.

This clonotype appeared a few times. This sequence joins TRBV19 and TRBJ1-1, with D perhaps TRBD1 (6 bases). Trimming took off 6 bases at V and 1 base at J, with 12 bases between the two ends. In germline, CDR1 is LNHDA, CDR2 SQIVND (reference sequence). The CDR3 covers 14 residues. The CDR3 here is CASRVQGTNTEAFF. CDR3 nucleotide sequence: TGTGCCAGTAGGGTACAGGGCACGAACACTGAAGCTTTCTTT.

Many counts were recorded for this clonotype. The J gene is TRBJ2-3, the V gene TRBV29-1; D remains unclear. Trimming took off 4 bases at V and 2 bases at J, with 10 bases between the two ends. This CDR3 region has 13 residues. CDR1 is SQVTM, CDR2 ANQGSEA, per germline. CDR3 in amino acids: CSVGPKLTDTQYF. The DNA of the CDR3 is TGCAGCGTTGGGCCCAAACTCACAGATACGCAGTATTTT.

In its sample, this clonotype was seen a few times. The CDR3 region has the DNA TGTGCCAGCAGCGCCTCGAGCGGGGCTGACACCGGGGAGCTGTTTTTT. The encoded protein is CASSASSGADTGELFF. The chain joins TRBV9 to TRBJ2-2, with TRBD2 matching over 7 bases. The CDR3 extends over 16 amino acids. Germline V gene lookup returns CDR1 SGDLS and CDR2 YYNGEE. Trimming removed 3 bases from V and 3 bases from J; junction bases left unmatched: 8.